The 27 T cell receptor beta chains presented below share a single source sample, sequenced in a study of regulatory T cells in long-lasting Graves disease. Time point defined: newly diagnosed GD, antithyroid drugs for less than 3 months. TCR sequences were obtained from RNA taken from PBMCs. Construction of TCR beta libraries relied on iRepertoire HTBI primers and on Arm-PCR targeting CDR3 regions. A single record per CDR3 protein comes from TCRdb applying MiXCR to the multiplex PCR reads. The repertoire holds 440,000 or so distinct CDR3 sequences, about 17% seen once, with around a tenth in the top ten. In addition, the sample was reused for a study of T cells in Graves' hyperthyroidism and ophthalmopathy.

The source was peripheral blood mononuclear cells (PBMCs), collected at new diagnosis, from a patient treated with antithyroid drugs. These receptors originate from a woman younger than 45 with Graves disease.

In its sample, this clonotype was seen a few times. This sequence joins TRBV7-8 and TRBJ2-1; tentatively, D is TRBD2 (6 bases). Trimming pared 5 bases from V and 7 bases from J, leaving 18 bases between. The CDR3 is made up of 15 amino acids. CDR1 is SGHVS and CDR2 is FQNEAQ in the germline V gene. Here the CDR3 DNA reads TGTGCCAGCAGCCCTTATGGGAGGAGTTATAATGAGCAGTTCTTC. Amino acids: CASSPYGRSYNEQFF.

Many counts were recorded for this clonotype. For the CDR3, the DNA is TGCGCCAGCAGCACGGACAGGGGAACTAACTATGGCTACACCTTC. It is translated as CASSTDRGTNYGYTF. The V gene is TRBV5-1, the J gene TRBJ1-2; 9 nucleotides agree with TRBD1. CDR3 length: 15 residues. Germline lookup yields CDR1 SGHRS and CDR2 YFSETQ. V lost 4 bases, J lost 0 bases, and 4 bases stayed unmatched.

This clonotype has a count of ten or more. This rearrangement joins TRBV28 to TRBJ2-4; no definite D call. V was pared by 4 bases and J by 3 bases, with 10 bases between. Germline V lookup: CDR1 MDHEN, CDR2 SYDVKM. This CDR3 comprises 14 residues. The CDR3 protein is CASSSDIIKNIQYF. The CDR3 DNA is TGTGCCAGCAGTTCCGACATCATCAAAAACATTCAGTACTTC.

The genes are TRBV28 and TRBJ2-5, with 12 bases identical to TRBD2. The germline V gene encodes CDR1 MDHEN and CDR2 SYDVKM. CDR3 length equals 16 residues. Trimming took 2 bases from V and 3 from J; bases not matched to a gene: 4. CDR3 loop: CASSLGLAGGEETQYF. CDR3 DNA: TGTGCCAGCAGTTTAGGGCTAGCGGGAGGGGAAGAGACCCAGTACTTC.

V and J are TRBV29-1 and TRBJ1-4; D not resolved. The CDR3 runs to 15 residues. Germline V lookup: CDR1 SQVTM, CDR2 ANQGSEA. Trimming removed 1 base at V and 0 bases at J, with 9 bases between. The CDR3 nucleotides read TGCAGCGTTGAAGGGGGAACTTCAACTAATGAAAAACTGTTTTTT. It codes for CSVEGGTSTNEKLFF.

Relative to its sample, this clonotype is medium-sized (0.01 to 0.1%). The J gene is TRBJ2-6, the V gene TRBV28, with D perhaps matching TRBD1 or TRBD2 (5 bases each). CDR1 is MDHEN and CDR2 is SYDVKM in the germline V gene. Trimming took 5 bases from V and 4 from J, leaving 15 bases between them. There are 16 residues in the CDR3. Written as DNA, the CDR3 is TGTGCCAGCAGTACGCCAGGGAGAGACGGGGCCAACGTCCTGACTTTC. Encoded protein: CASSTPGRDGANVLTF.

The V call is TRBV6-2 or TRBV6-3, the J call TRBJ1-2; D possibly corresponds to TRBD1 (6 bases). The germline V gene has CDR1 MNHEY and CDR2 SVGEGT. This CDR3 contains 16 residues. The V gene lost 2 bases and the J gene lost 4 bases, with 17 bases spanning the gap. The CDR3 DNA sequence: TGTGCCAGCAGTTACGCAGGAGGGGGGGCCCTCTATGGCTACACCTTC. This translates into CASSYAGGGALYGYTF.

This clonotype was seen many times. This chain connects TRBV28 to TRBJ2-7, with TRBD1 matching over 9 bases. CDR3 length equals 16 residues. CDR1 is MDHEN, CDR2 SYDVKM, per germline. J lost 1 base, V lost 8 bases, and 12 bases had no gene match. The CDR3, as DNA: TGTGCCAGCTTAGGACAGGGGCTTCGGGGGTCCTACGAGCAGTACTTC. Amino acids: CASLGQGLRGSYEQYF.

This clonotype has at least ten counts. V and J are TRBV10-3 and TRBJ2-7; 9 bases match TRBD1. The CDR3 is 15 amino acids. The germline CDR1 and CDR2 sequences are ENHRY and SYGVKD. J lost 0 bases, V lost 2 bases, and 2 bases had no gene match. This CDR3 is CAISEGQGISYEQYF. In DNA, the CDR3 is TGTGCCATCAGTGAGGGACAGGGGATCTCCTACGAGCAGTACTTC.

This clonotype has at least ten counts. The chain links TRBV28 to TRBJ1-5, with 11 positions matching TRBD1. The CDR3 covers 16 residues. V shed 2 bases and J 4 bases; nucleotides not matched to a gene: 4. Germline V gives CDR1 MDHEN, CDR2 SYDVKM. The CDR3 bases are TGTGCCAGCAGTTTAGCCGGGACAGGGGGTAATCAGCCCCAGCATTTT. Its protein product is CASSLAGTGGNQPQHF. The whole variable domain, filled in from reference TRBV28 and TRBJ1-5, reads DVKVTQSSRYLVKRTGEKVFLECVQDMDHENMFWYRQDPGLGLRLIYFSYDVKMKEKGDIPEGYSVSREKKERFSLILESASTNQTSMYLCASSLAGTGGNQPQHFGDGTRLSIL.

Ten or more counts support this clonotype. The chain combines TRBV20-1 with TRBJ2-7, with D possibly TRBD2 on 5 matching bases. This CDR3 spans 15 amino acids. The V end lost 3 bases, the J end lost 2 bases, and 17 bases lay between the germline ends. Germline CDR1 DFQATT, CDR2 SNEGSKA (reference sequence). The CDR3 DNA follows: TGCAGTGCTAGGTCGGCGACTACTCCTACCTACGAGCAGTACTTC. Translated, it gives CSARSATTPTYEQYF.

This clonotype was recorded many times. V gene TRBV2 combines with J gene TRBJ1-1; D is unclear. This CDR3 has 16 amino acids. CDR1 is SNHLY and CDR2 is FYNNEI in the germline V gene. V dropped 0 bases and J dropped 2 bases, with 13 bases sitting between them. This chain's CDR3 is CASSEALRLTNTEAFF. The CDR3, as DNA: TGTGCCAGCAGTGAAGCGCTCAGGTTAACAAACACTGAAGCTTTCTTT.

This clonotype has at least ten counts. The rearrangement uses TRBV20-1 and TRBJ2-5; 11 positions agree with TRBD2. In germline, CDR1 is DFQATT, CDR2 SNEGSKA (reference sequence). The CDR3 length is 15 residues. The J segment lost 4 bases and the V segment lost 6 bases, leaving 10 bases of the junction unmatched. CDR3 protein: CSALTSGTSRETQYF. CDR3 coding DNA: TGCAGTGCCCTGACTAGCGGGACGAGTAGAGAGACCCAGTACTTC.

Notes on this clonotype: This likely reflects a read error, since a far larger clone is one base away. CDR3 in DNA: TGTGCCAGTTCGACAGCGGACAGGGGAGTAGGCAATGAGCAGTTCTTC. This translates into CASSTADRGVGNEQFF. The V gene is TRBV2, the J gene TRBJ2-5, with 9 bases lining up with TRBD1. Near its end, the DNA agrees better with TRBJ2-1, so the J call may be wrong. Germline assignment: CDR1 SNHLY and CDR2 FYNNEI. The CDR3 contains 16 residues.

This clonotype was counted many times. The CDR3 here is CASSGSRTTREKLFF. For the CDR3, the DNA is TGTGCCAGCAGTGGCTCGCGGACAACTCGTGAAAAACTGTTTTTT. The chain is built from TRBV2 and TRBJ1-4, with D perhaps TRBD1 (5 bases). Germline V CDR1 and CDR2: SNHLY, FYNNEI. The CDR3 totals 15 residues. V lost 4 bases and J lost 7, with 16 bases in between.

Notes on this clonotype: Just one base apart from a much larger clone, this may be a read error. Without the conserved terminal phenylalanine or tryptophan, this CDR3 likely stems from a read error. V and J are TRBV2 and TRBJ2-5, with 11 bases identical to TRBD2. V gave up 4 bases and J gave up 5 bases; unmatched junction bases: 6. The CDR3 extends over 15 amino acids. Germline assignment: CDR1 SNHLY and CDR2 FYNNEI. The CDR3 nucleotides are TGTGCCAGCAGTGCGACTAGCGGGAAGGTTGAGACCCAGTACCTC. As protein: CASSATSGKVETQYL.

This clonotype has at least ten counts. This chain joins TRBV7-2 and TRBJ2-1; TRBD2 aligns across 7 bases. Germline CDR1 SGHTA, CDR2 FQGNSA. There are 20 residues in the CDR3. V shed 1 base and J 2 bases; nucleotides not matched to a gene: 17. In DNA form, the CDR3 reads TGTGCCAGCAGCTTAGGGCCCCTGCGGGAGATCCCGGGGACCTACAATGAGCAGTTCTTC. It encodes CASSLGPLREIPGTYNEQFF.

This clonotype was recorded many times. This rearrangement joins TRBV7-8 to TRBJ2-6; D not certain. Trimming left V 5 bases short and J 6 bases short, with 8 bases between. Germline loops: CDR1 SGHVS, CDR2 FQNEAQ. The CDR3 totals 13 residues. Here the CDR3 reads CASSTTAANVLTF. CDR3 nucleotide sequence: TGTGCCAGCAGCACGACGGCGGCCAACGTCCTGACTTTC.

A word on this clonotype: One end of the junction varies from germline; a read error may be responsible. The chain combines TRBV7-2 with TRBJ2-1, with D possibly TRBD2 on 5 matching bases. CDR1 is SGHTA, CDR2 FQGNSA, per germline. This CDR3 comprises 13 residues. CDR3 bases: TGCGCCAGCAGCCTGACACTAGAGAATGAGCAGTTCTTC. This sequence encodes CASSLTLENEQFF.

This clonotype occurred many times. The gene calls are TRBV5-1 and TRBJ1-4, with D hard to call. Trimming removed 2 bases at V and 3 bases at J, with 5 bases between. The CDR3 sequence is 13 residues long. Per germline, CDR1 SGHRS and CDR2 YFSETQ. The CDR3 coding sequence is TGCGCCAGCAGCTTCGGGGCTAATGAAAAACTGTTTTTT. Translation gives CASSFGANEKLFF.

This rearrangement joins TRBV9 to TRBJ1-1; no clear D. Trimming took 0 bases from V and 1 from J, leaving 16 bases between them. This CDR3 is 17 amino acids long. Germline V CDR1 and CDR2: SGDLS, YYNGEE. CDR3 sequence: CASSVGGLRTANTEAFF. In DNA, the CDR3 is TGTGCCAGCAGCGTAGGGGGTTTGCGGACGGCGAACACTGAAGCTTTCTTT. Full variable domain (rest looked up from reference TRBV9 and TRBJ1-1): DSGVTQTPKHLITATGQRVTLRCSPRSGDLSVYWYQQSLDQGLQFLIQYYNGEERAKGNILERFSAQQFPDLHSELNLSSLELGDSALYFCASSVGGLRTANTEAFFGQGTRLTVV.

This clonotype was seen a handful of times. The chain couples TRBV4-2 to TRBJ1-2; D gene uncertain. Germline CDR1 and CDR2: LGHNA and YNFKEQ. Trimming stripped 0 bases from V and 0 bases from J, with 20 bases between. CDR3 length: 19 residues. The CDR3 sequence is CASSQESLLSGRTNYGYTF. The CDR3 nucleotides are TGTGCCAGCAGCCAAGAGTCTCTTCTTTCCGGCAGGACTAACTATGGCTACACCTTC.

There are a few counts of this clonotype. V and J are TRBV14 and TRBJ2-2; tentatively, D is TRBD2 (6 bases). With 4 bases removed from V and 1 base from J, the gap between germline ends came to 10 bases. Germline V gene data show CDR1 as SGHDN and CDR2 as FVKESK. The CDR3 sequence is 15 residues long. This CDR3 is CASSPPGGNTGELFF. CDR3 coding DNA: TGTGCCAGCAGCCCACCCGGGGGGAACACCGGGGAGCTGTTTTTT.

This clonotype was seen many times. The gene calls are TRBV7-9 and TRBJ1-5, with a tentative D call TRBD1 (6 bases). The germline V and J ends were trimmed by 1 base and 6 bases, with 19 bases remaining between them. The CDR3 sequence is 17 residues long. The germline CDR1 and CDR2 sequences are SEHNR and FQNEAQ (reference sequence). This CDR3 reads CASSLDGVGGLGQPQHF. As DNA, the CDR3 is TGTGCCAGCAGCTTAGACGGGGTTGGGGGGCTCGGTCAGCCCCAGCATTTT.

This clonotype was recorded many times. The chain uses TRBV6-1 and TRBJ2-7; perhaps TRBD2 as D (6 bases). The CDR3 loop spans 15 amino acids. V lost 5 bases, J lost 1 base, and 15 bases lay in between. Germline CDR1 and CDR2: MNHNS and SASEGT. The CDR3: CASSKTRRQSYEQYF. CDR3 in DNA: TGTGCCAGCAGTAAGACTAGGCGGCAATCCTACGAGCAGTACTTC.

J is TRBJ2-1 and V is TRBV14; 15 positions match TRBD2. Germline V gene lookup returns CDR1 SGHDN and CDR2 FVKESK. After removal of 0 bases from V and 3 bases from J, the junction contained 12 bases not matched to a gene. This CDR3 has 21 residues. The CDR3 here is CASSQEIGQGLAGGFYNEQFF. The DNA of the CDR3 is TGTGCCAGCAGCCAAGAAATAGGGCAGGGACTAGCGGGAGGCTTCTACAATGAGCAGTTCTTC.

This clonotype was seen ten or more times. The J gene is TRBJ2-5, the V gene TRBV10-3; 10 bases align to TRBD1. The CDR3 sequence is 16 residues long. Germline V lookup: CDR1 ENHRY, CDR2 SYGVKD. J was trimmed by 0 bases and V by 5 bases; bases with no gene match: 6. The CDR3 DNA follows: TGTGCCATCAGTCCAGGACAGGGGGAGGACCAAGAGACCCAGTACTTC. Residues: CAISPGQGEDQETQYF.